The 10 T cell receptor beta chains below were found in one sample sequenced in a study of blood T cell repertoires in COVID-19. Sequencing used immunoSEQ multiplex PCR; TCRdb keeps in-frame clones, though not all of them. The sample includes approximately 120,000 clones, more than 65% seen only once; the top ten take 25%. The sample was peripheral blood. These receptors all come from a human donor in a cohort sampled during active COVID-19.

Worth noting for this clone: Within the sample, other DNA sequences also encode this same CDR3. The genes are TRBV3-1 (or the pseudogene TRBV3-2) and TRBJ2-3; perhaps TRBD1 as D (5 bases). Germline V CDR1 and CDR2: LGHDT, YNNKEL (reference sequence). The CDR3 covers 14 residues. Trimming removed 2 bases from V and 7 bases from J, with 13 bases in between. The CDR3 DNA is TGTGCCAGCAGCCAACAGGGCCCCCCCCATACGCAGTATTTT. Amino acid sequence: CASSQQGPPHTQYF.

This clone came up a few times. This chain links TRBV5-4 with TRBJ1-3, with D tentatively TRBD1 (5 bases). The CDR3 is 13 amino acids. The germline V gene has CDR1 SGHNT and CDR2 YYREEE (reference sequence). V lost 10 bases, J lost 0 bases, and 11 bases lay in between. Here the CDR3 reads CAGKQVSGNTIYF. The CDR3 DNA is TGTGCCGGAAAACAGGTCTCTGGAAACACCATATATTTT. The variable domain in full, completed from reference TRBV5-4 and TRBJ1-3, reads ETGVTQSPTHLIKTRGQQVTLRCSSQSGHNTVSWYQQALGQGPQFIFQYYREEENGRGNFPPRFSGLQFPNYSSELNVNALELDDSALYLCAGKQVSGNTIYFGEGSWLTVV.

The V call is TRBV7-8, the J call TRBJ2-3; D is possibly TRBD2 (5 bases). The germline V gene has CDR1 SGHVS and CDR2 FQNEAQ. V was shortened by 5 bases and J by 0 bases, with 12 bases between the two germline ends. The CDR3 has 15 amino acids. DNA for the CDR3: TGTGCCAGCAGCCCGAATACTAGGAGCACAGATACGCAGTATTTT. This translates into CASSPNTRSTDTQYF. Full variable domain (rest looked up from reference TRBV7-8 and TRBJ2-3): GAGVSQSPRYKVAKRGQDVALRCDPISGHVSLFWYQQALGQGPEFLTYFQNEAQLDKSGLPSDRFFAERPEGSVSTLKIQRTQQEDSAVYLCASSPNTRSTDTQYFGPGTRLTVL.

The chain has TRBV28 and TRBJ1-1, with 7 bases identical to TRBD1. CDR1 and CDR2 from the germline V gene are MDHEN and SYDVKM. The CDR3 extends over 15 amino acids. The V segment lost 4 bases and the J segment 3 bases; nucleotides outside the gene matches: 8. Here the CDR3 DNA reads TGTGCCAGCAGTTATGCCGGGACAGTATACACTGAAGCTTTCTTT. Amino acids: CASSYAGTVYTEAFF.

The chain links TRBV9 to TRBJ2-3, with TRBD2 as a possible D gene (7 bases). Trimming shortened V by 0 bases and J by 1 base, and 9 bases separated the two germline ends. Germline loops: CDR1 SGDLS, CDR2 YYNGEE. The CDR3 contains 15 residues. CDR3 amino acids: CASSVVGGRTDTQYF. The CDR3 nucleotides are TGTGCCAGCAGCGTAGTCGGGGGGCGCACAGATACGCAGTATTTT.

The chain joins TRBV7-2 to TRBJ2-6; D remains ambiguous. The CDR3 contains 16 residues. Trimming removed 0 bases at V and 0 bases at J, with 6 bases between. The germline gives CDR1 SGHTA, CDR2 FQGNSA. This CDR3 is CASSLALSSGANVLTF. The DNA for the CDR3 is TGTGCCAGCAGCTTAGCGCTGAGCTCTGGGGCCAACGTCCTGACTTTC.

This clone has more than one count but fewer than ten. J is TRBJ1-2 and V is TRBV19; the match to TRBD1 covers 9 bases. Germline trimming cut 4 bases from V and 6 bases from J; bases unmatched to any gene: 9. The CDR3 is 15 residues long. CDR1 and CDR2 (germline): LNHDA, SQIVND (reference sequence). CDR3 bases: TGTGCCAGTAGTACCTCACCCGGGACAGGGAATGGCTACACCTTC. Translating it yields CASSTSPGTGNGYTF.

This chain connects TRBV14 to TRBJ2-4; 7 bases are a match to TRBD1. The CDR3 is made up of 17 amino acids. The germline V gene has CDR1 SGHDN and CDR2 FVKESK. Losses at the gene ends were 3 bases for V and 13 bases for J; bases not matched to a gene: 21. The CDR3, as DNA: TGTGCCAGCAGCCAGGGTAGCGTTGGAGCCTGGCAGGGGGAGCAGTACTTC. Translation gives CASSQGSVGAWQGEQYF.

The chain uses TRBV7-2 and TRBJ2-5; 8 bases align to TRBD1. J gave up 7 bases and V 5 bases, and 12 bases lay outside the gene matches. CDR1 is SGHTA, CDR2 FQGNSA, per germline. This CDR3 is 15 amino acids long. As DNA, the CDR3 is TGTGCCAGCAGCCTCGCCGGGACAGGCCGTTGGACCCAGTACTTC. Residues: CASSLAGTGRWTQYF. Full variable domain (outside the CDR3, taken from reference TRBV7-2 and TRBJ2-5): GAGVSQSPSNKVTEKGKDVELRCDPISGHTALYWYRQSLGQGLEFLIYFQGNSAPDKSGLPSDRFSAERTGGSVSTLTIQRTQQEDSAVYLCASSLAGTGRWTQYFGPGTRLLVL.

The chain carries TRBV24-1 and TRBJ2-3, with TRBD1 matching 8 bases. The trim removed 4 bases at V and 2 bases at J, leaving 7 bases unmatched. This CDR3 contains 16 residues. Germline V gives CDR1 KGHDR, CDR2 SFDVKD. CDR3 nucleotides: TGTGCCACCAGTGACCCCGGACAGGGCGCCACAGATACGCAGTATTTT. It is translated as CATSDPGQGATDTQYF.